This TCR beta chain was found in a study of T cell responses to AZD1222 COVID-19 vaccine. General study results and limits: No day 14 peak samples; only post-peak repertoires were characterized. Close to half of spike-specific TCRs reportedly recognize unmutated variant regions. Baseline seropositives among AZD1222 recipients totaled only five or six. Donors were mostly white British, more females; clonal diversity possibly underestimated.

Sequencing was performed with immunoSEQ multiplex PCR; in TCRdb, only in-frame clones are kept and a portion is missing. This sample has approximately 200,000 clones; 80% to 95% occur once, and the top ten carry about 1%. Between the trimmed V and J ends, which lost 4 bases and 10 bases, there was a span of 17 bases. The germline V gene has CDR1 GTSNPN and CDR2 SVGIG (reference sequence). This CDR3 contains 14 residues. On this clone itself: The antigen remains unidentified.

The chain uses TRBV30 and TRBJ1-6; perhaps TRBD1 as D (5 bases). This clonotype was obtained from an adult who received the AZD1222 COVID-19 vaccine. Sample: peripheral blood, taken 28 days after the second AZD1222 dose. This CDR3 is CAWIPTGGASPLHF. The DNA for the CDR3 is TGTGCCTGGATCCCCACGGGAGGGGCCTCACCCCTCCACTTT.